The rows below give T cell receptor beta chains drawn from one sample of a study of human T cells and chemical hapten exposure. TCRdb re-analysed the RACE reads in MiXCR, keeping a single row per CDR3 protein. In the table there are about 45,000 distinct CDR3 sequences, 3% to 4.5% of which are singletons. Sequencing input: whole blood. Every receptor here comes from a human donor in good health. Some clones in this sample may be carry-over from other donors' samples. The CDR3 runs from the conserved cysteine through the conserved F or W. Each record gives: J gene, D gene, clone size, V gene, CDR3 DNA, CDR3 protein. D genes are given only for firm matches. Part of the rows lack a size; the others show once, few, many or a class for expanded clones.

j_call: TRBJ1-2; d_call: -; clone_size: few; v_call: TRBV7-9; cdr3_nt: TGTGCCAGCAGCTTAATCTTCCGGAACTATGGCTACACCTTC; cdr3_aa: CASSLIFRNYGYTF
j_call: TRBJ2-7; d_call: TRBD1; clone_size: many; v_call: TRBV29-1; cdr3_nt: TGCAGCGTCCGGGACAGGGAGAACGAGCAGTACTTC; cdr3_aa: CSVRDRENEQYF
j_call: TRBJ1-1; d_call: -; clone_size: -; v_call: TRBV3-1; cdr3_nt: TGTGCCAGCAGCCAAGACGTGGGGCAGGGTGAAGCTTTCTTT; cdr3_aa: CASSQDVGQGEAFF
j_call: TRBJ1-2; d_call: -; clone_size: -; v_call: TRBV7-9; cdr3_nt: TGTGCCAGCAGCTCAGGCTCCAGTGGCTACACCTTC; cdr3_aa: CASSSGSSGYTF
j_call: TRBJ2-5; d_call: TRBD2; clone_size: -; v_call: TRBV20-1; cdr3_nt: TGCAGTGCTAGAGCGGCTAGCGGGAGGGGAGGGGAGACCCAGTACTTC; cdr3_aa: CSARAASGRGGETQYF
j_call: TRBJ1-4; d_call: TRBD1; clone_size: -; v_call: TRBV28; cdr3_nt: TGTGCCAGCAGGCCACAACGGACAGGGGCCGGAGAAAAACTGTTTTTT; cdr3_aa: CASRPQRTGAGEKLFF
j_call: TRBJ2-3; d_call: TRBD2; clone_size: many; v_call: TRBV20-1; cdr3_nt: TGCAGTGCCCAATCTAGCGGGAGGTTGGATACGCAGTATTTT; cdr3_aa: CSAQSSGRLDTQYF
j_call: TRBJ1-1; d_call: TRBD1; clone_size: many; v_call: TRBV18; cdr3_nt: TGTGCCAGCTCACGCGACAGGGAGAACACTGAAGCTTTCTTT; cdr3_aa: CASSRDRENTEAFF
j_call: TRBJ1-5; d_call: -; clone_size: many; v_call: TRBV20-1; cdr3_nt: TGCAGTGCTATTGGGGACAGCAATCAGCCCCAGCATTTT; cdr3_aa: CSAIGDSNQPQHF
j_call: TRBJ2-1; d_call: TRBD2; clone_size: many; v_call: TRBV5-6; cdr3_nt: TGTGCCAGCAGCCTGGGACTAGCGGGAGTAGAGCAGTTCTTC; cdr3_aa: CASSLGLAGVEQFF
j_call: TRBJ2-3; d_call: TRBD2; clone_size: many; v_call: TRBV5-6; cdr3_nt: TGTGCCAGCAGCTTTGGGTTTGGCGGGGGAGGAAATACGCAGTATTTT; cdr3_aa: CASSFGFGGGGNTQYF
j_call: TRBJ2-3; d_call: -; clone_size: -; v_call: TRBV20-1; cdr3_nt: TGCAGTGCGAGAAAGCCGGGGAGAAGAACAGATACGCAGTATTTT; cdr3_aa: CSARKPGRRTDTQYF
j_call: TRBJ2-5; d_call: -; clone_size: once; v_call: TRBV25-1; cdr3_nt: TGTGCCAGCAGTGGATCCGGTTCCGACCAAGAGACCCAGTACTTC; cdr3_aa: CASSGSGSDQETQYF
j_call: TRBJ2-1; d_call: TRBD2; clone_size: many; v_call: TRBV20-1; cdr3_nt: TGCAGTGCCCTCCGGGGGGGGAGTTACAATGAGCAGTTCTTC; cdr3_aa: CSALRGGSYNEQFF
j_call: TRBJ1-4; d_call: -; clone_size: many; v_call: TRBV29-1; cdr3_nt: TGCAGCGCTCAGAGGGGGGCTAATGAAAAACTGTTTTTT; cdr3_aa: CSAQRGANEKLFF
j_call: TRBJ2-4; d_call: -; clone_size: few; v_call: TRBV2; cdr3_nt: TGTGCCAGCAGTGAAGGACCCGCAAGGCGAGCCAAAAACATTCAGTACTTC; cdr3_aa: CASSEGPARRAKNIQYF
j_call: TRBJ2-3; d_call: TRBD2; clone_size: many; v_call: TRBV2; cdr3_nt: TGTGCCAGCACCGTACTAGCGGGAGGTTCGGATACGCAGTATTTT; cdr3_aa: CASTVLAGGSDTQYF
j_call: TRBJ2-7; d_call: -; clone_size: many; v_call: TRBV7-9; cdr3_nt: TGTGCCAGCAGCTCCAATAAGGGCAGTGAATCGGCTGGCGAGCAGTACTTC; cdr3_aa: CASSSNKGSESAGEQYF
j_call: TRBJ2-1; d_call: TRBD2; clone_size: many; v_call: TRBV7-6; cdr3_nt: TGTGCCAGCAGCCCCTCCCCTCGACGACTAGCGGGAGGGAGCTCCTACAATGAGCAGTTCTTC; cdr3_aa: CASSPSPRRLAGGSSYNEQFF
j_call: TRBJ2-5; d_call: TRBD2; clone_size: many; v_call: TRBV28; cdr3_nt: TGTGCCAGCAGTCCATACCTAGCGGGAGGCGGAGAGACCCAGTACTTC; cdr3_aa: CASSPYLAGGGETQYF
j_call: TRBJ2-5; d_call: TRBD1; clone_size: many; v_call: TRBV12-3/TRBV12-4; cdr3_nt: TGTGCCAGCAGTAAGGGACAGGGGGTCGGGACAGGGGAGACCCAGTACTTC; cdr3_aa: CASSKGQGVGTGETQYF
j_call: TRBJ1-1; d_call: -; clone_size: many; v_call: TRBV25-1; cdr3_nt: TGTGCCAGCAAAGCAAATCCGGACCTAATTGGGGCTTTCTTT; cdr3_aa: CASKANPDLIGAFF
j_call: TRBJ2-7; d_call: TRBD2; clone_size: many; v_call: TRBV28; cdr3_nt: TGTGCCAGCAAGTCAGCGGGGGGCGAGCAGTACTTC; cdr3_aa: CASKSAGGEQYF
j_call: TRBJ1-1; d_call: -; clone_size: -; v_call: TRBV4-1; cdr3_nt: TGCGCCAGCAGCCAAGTTGGCGACCGGGGAGCTTTCTTT; cdr3_aa: CASSQVGDRGAFF
j_call: TRBJ1-1; d_call: -; clone_size: -; v_call: TRBV11-2; cdr3_nt: TGTGCCAGCAGCCCGACGACAACGAACACTGAAGCTTTCTTT; cdr3_aa: CASSPTTTNTEAFF
j_call: TRBJ1-5; d_call: -; clone_size: few; v_call: TRBV2; cdr3_nt: TGTGCCAGCAGTGTTAATTTTAGAGGACCACAGCCCCAGCATTTT; cdr3_aa: CASSVNFRGPQPQHF
j_call: TRBJ2-1; d_call: -; clone_size: many; v_call: TRBV7-9; cdr3_nt: TGTGCCAGCAGCCCCACCACCTACAATGAGCAGTTCTTC; cdr3_aa: CASSPTTYNEQFF
j_call: TRBJ2-5; d_call: -; clone_size: many; v_call: TRBV12-3/TRBV12-4; cdr3_nt: TGTGCCAGCAGTTCCCAGGGGCGAAAGACCCAGTACTTC; cdr3_aa: CASSSQGRKTQYF
j_call: TRBJ1-2; d_call: -; clone_size: -; v_call: TRBV27; cdr3_nt: TGTGCCAGCAGTTTAAACCGATACTATGGCTACACCTTC; cdr3_aa: CASSLNRYYGYTF
j_call: TRBJ2-5; d_call: -; clone_size: many; v_call: TRBV7-2; cdr3_nt: TGTGCCAGCAGCTTAGGACGGCAAGAGACCCAGTACTTC; cdr3_aa: CASSLGRQETQYF
j_call: TRBJ1-2; d_call: -; clone_size: many; v_call: TRBV5-1; cdr3_nt: TGCGCCAGCTCCCAGAGCGGGAGAGGCTACACCTTC; cdr3_aa: CASSQSGRGYTF
j_call: TRBJ2-1; d_call: TRBD2; clone_size: many; v_call: TRBV7-9; cdr3_nt: TGTGCCAGCAGCACAAGCGGGAGGGCCGGGTCCTACAATGAGCAGTTCTTC; cdr3_aa: CASSTSGRAGSYNEQFF
j_call: TRBJ2-4; d_call: TRBD1; clone_size: many; v_call: TRBV6-1; cdr3_nt: TGTGCCAGCAGTTCCCTGACAGGGATCAAAAACATTCAGTACTTC; cdr3_aa: CASSSLTGIKNIQYF
j_call: TRBJ1-5; d_call: TRBD1; clone_size: -; v_call: TRBV10-3; cdr3_nt: TGTGCCATCAGTGAGTCACAGGGGAGGAATCAGCCCCAGCATTTT; cdr3_aa: CAISESQGRNQPQHF
j_call: TRBJ2-1; d_call: TRBD1; clone_size: many; v_call: TRBV29-1; cdr3_nt: TGCAGCGTATTAATCCGGGACAGGGTCTACAATGAGCAGTTCTTC; cdr3_aa: CSVLIRDRVYNEQFF
j_call: TRBJ1-5; d_call: TRBD1; clone_size: many; v_call: TRBV28; cdr3_nt: TGTGCCAGCATAACAGGGGTGAAGAATCAGCCCCAGCATTTT; cdr3_aa: CASITGVKNQPQHF
j_call: TRBJ1-3; d_call: -; clone_size: many; v_call: TRBV28; cdr3_nt: TGTGCCAGCTCCCCCCAACGCTCGGCAGCCTCCTCTGGAAACACCATATATTTT; cdr3_aa: CASSPQRSAASSGNTIYF
j_call: TRBJ2-3; d_call: -; clone_size: many; v_call: TRBV24-1; cdr3_nt: TGTGCCACCAGTGATTTCGGGGGCGTCGGCACAGATACGCAGTATTTT; cdr3_aa: CATSDFGGVGTDTQYF
j_call: TRBJ2-5; d_call: -; clone_size: many; v_call: TRBV7-9; cdr3_nt: TGTGCCAGCAGCTACGGGACCACGCTGGCGGAGACCCAGTACTTC; cdr3_aa: CASSYGTTLAETQYF
j_call: TRBJ2-2; d_call: TRBD1; clone_size: many; v_call: TRBV30; cdr3_nt: TGTGCCTGGAGGGGACAGGGGGGGGAGCTGTTTTTT; cdr3_aa: CAWRGQGGELFF
j_call: TRBJ2-3; d_call: -; clone_size: many; v_call: TRBV5-1; cdr3_nt: TGCGCCAGCAGCTTGGCGGGAGTTAAGGATACGCAGTATTTT; cdr3_aa: CASSLAGVKDTQYF
j_call: TRBJ2-3; d_call: TRBD2; clone_size: -; v_call: TRBV5-4; cdr3_nt: TGTGCCAGCAGCCTAGGAGGGAGGGGAGGAGATACGCAGTATTTT; cdr3_aa: CASSLGGRGGDTQYF
j_call: TRBJ1-3; d_call: TRBD1; clone_size: many; v_call: TRBV28; cdr3_nt: TGTGCCAGCAGTCCTTCCGGGACAGGGGTAGGAAACACCATATATTTT; cdr3_aa: CASSPSGTGVGNTIYF
j_call: TRBJ2-3; d_call: TRBD2; clone_size: many; v_call: TRBV24-1; cdr3_nt: TGTGCCACCAGTGATCGGGTAGCGGGAGCGCCAGATACGCAGTATTTT; cdr3_aa: CATSDRVAGAPDTQYF
j_call: TRBJ2-1; d_call: -; clone_size: many; v_call: TRBV6-5; cdr3_nt: TGTGCCAGCAGTTACTTCGGGGGGCGGGACAATGAGCAGTTCTTC; cdr3_aa: CASSYFGGRDNEQFF
j_call: TRBJ1-1; d_call: -; clone_size: many; v_call: TRBV7-6; cdr3_nt: TGTGCCAGCAGCAAAAAAGAGGGTCGGACTGAAGCTTTCTTT; cdr3_aa: CASSKKEGRTEAFF
j_call: TRBJ2-3; d_call: TRBD2; clone_size: many; v_call: TRBV11-2; cdr3_nt: TGTGCCAGCAGCCATATATCCAGACTAGCGGGAGACACAGATACGCAGTATTTT; cdr3_aa: CASSHISRLAGDTDTQYF
j_call: TRBJ2-6; d_call: TRBD1; clone_size: many; v_call: TRBV5-4; cdr3_nt: TGTGCCAGCAGCAGCCGTGGGACAGGGGGTCTCACTGGGGCCAACGTCCTGACTTTC; cdr3_aa: CASSSRGTGGLTGANVLTF
j_call: TRBJ2-1; d_call: -; clone_size: many; v_call: TRBV9; cdr3_nt: TGTGCCAGCAGCGTAGCGGGACGCTCCTACAATGAGCAGTTCTTC; cdr3_aa: CASSVAGRSYNEQFF
j_call: TRBJ2-7; d_call: -; clone_size: many; v_call: TRBV27; cdr3_nt: TGTGCCAGCAGTTTTGGCACCGGGACCTCGGCGTATCAGTACTTC; cdr3_aa: CASSFGTGTSAYQYF
j_call: TRBJ2-7; d_call: -; clone_size: few; v_call: TRBV3-1; cdr3_nt: TGTGCCAGCAGCAGCCGGGCTCTTCGCTACGAGCAGTACTTC; cdr3_aa: CASSSRALRYEQYF
j_call: TRBJ2-3; d_call: TRBD2; clone_size: -; v_call: TRBV19; cdr3_nt: TGTGCCAGTAGTATATCGCCGGGACTAGTAGATACGCAGTATTTT; cdr3_aa: CASSISPGLVDTQYF
j_call: TRBJ1-1; d_call: -; clone_size: many; v_call: TRBV20-1; cdr3_nt: TGCAGTGCTAGGCGAGGGCAGGGGGCTTTCTTT; cdr3_aa: CSARRGQGAFF